These 4 T cell receptor beta chains were all obtained from the same sample, sequenced in a study of CD8 T cells in ankylosing spondylitis. For these TCRs, the target antigens are not known. Each CDR3 protein is one row after TCRdb ran MiXCR on the 5' RACE reads. The sample consists of 390,000 or so distinct CDR3 sequences, 20% to 25% of them appearing once. Study-wide points: Characteristic, it appeared, of ankylosing spondylitis blood was a TCR beta motif of roughly eight highly homologous variants.

The specimen was blood, either unsorted or a sorted T cell fraction (not recorded which). All receptors derive from a male donor with ankylosing spondylitis.

This clonotype was seen a few times. The chain carries TRBV9 and TRBJ2-1; no clear D. Per germline, CDR1 SGDLS and CDR2 YYNGEE. The CDR3 covers 14 residues. Between the trimmed V and J ends, which lost 0 bases and 4 bases, there was a span of 8 bases. This CDR3 reads CASSVDPHYNEQFF. The DNA of the CDR3 is TGTGCCAGCAGCGTAGATCCGCATTACAATGAGCAGTTCTTC.

The chain combines TRBV20-1 with TRBJ2-2, with D uncertain. V lost 6 bases to trimming and J lost 4 bases, with 24 bases between them. This CDR3 has 17 amino acids. Germline values: CDR1 DFQATT, CDR2 SNEGSKA (reference sequence). CDR3 residues: CSAPDPGRRIGTGELFF. CDR3 coding DNA: TGCAGTGCCCCGGACCCGGGCCGACGCATTGGCACCGGGGAGCTGTTTTTT.

This clonotype was counted a few times. The chain has TRBV29-1 and TRBJ2-1; TRBD2 matches 8 bases. Germline assignment: CDR1 SQVTM and CDR2 ANQGSEA. This CDR3 has 13 amino acids. V gave up 4 bases and J gave up 9 bases; unmatched junction bases: 8. The CDR3 loop is CSVVSGSRGEQFF. The CDR3 DNA reads as TGCAGCGTTGTGAGCGGGAGTAGGGGTGAGCAGTTCTTC.

In its sample, this clonotype was seen a few times. The J gene is TRBJ2-4, the V gene TRBV29-1; 12 nucleotides align to TRBD2. The germline gives CDR1 SQVTM, CDR2 ANQGSEA. The CDR3 is 15 amino acids. V lost 5 bases, J lost 6 bases, and 8 bases stayed unmatched. The DNA of the CDR3 is TGCAGCGTTTTGCTAGCGGGAGGGCCTGGAAACATTCAGTACTTC. Its translation: CSVLLAGGPGNIQYF.